Sequencing of this T cell receptor beta chain was carried out in a study of OX40 agonist ivuxolimab in advanced cancers. Looked up from germline, CDR1 is PRHDT and CDR2 is FYEKMQ (reference sequence). V shed 4 bases and J 1 base; nucleotides not matched to a gene: 3. This CDR3 region has 15 residues. Assay used: immunoSEQ multiplex PCR; TCRdb lists only in-frame clones, some missing. The table shows about 62,000 clones, with around 85% occurring only once. The clonotype comes from an adult with an advanced solid tumor such as melanoma, head and neck, liver or kidney cancer. This specimen consisted of CD4+ or CD8+ T cells sorted from blood, obtained in a trial of the OX40 agonist ivuxolimab. The chain carries TRBV13 and TRBJ2-2, with 7 bases lining up with TRBD1. CDR3 sequence (DNA): TGTGCCAGCAGCTCCCGGGACAGGAACACCGGGGAGCTGTTTTTT. Its protein is CASSSRDRNTGELFF. Together with reference TRBV13 and TRBJ2-2, the CDR3 gives the full variable domain: AAGVIQSPRHLIKEKRETATLKCYPIPRHDTVYWYQQGPGQDPQFLISFYEKMQSDKGSIPDRFSAQQFSDYHSELNMSSLELGDSALYFCASSSRDRNTGELFFGEGSRLTVL.